The clone carrying this T cell receptor (beta chain) occurred a few times. This sample is part of a study of beta chain features in type 1 diabetes. V was cut by 11 bases and J by 1 base, with 12 bases left in between. This CDR3 is built from 12 residues. Germline V CDR1 and CDR2: MGHDK, SYGVNS. Expressed TCRB transcripts got sequenced, as all isolated RNA was reverse transcribed. Sequenced by immunoSEQ multiplex PCR; TCRdb stores in-frame clones only, minus some. Of some 150,000 clones detected, over 8.5% appear once; the ten largest clones hold about 2.1%. J is TRBJ2-7 and V is TRBV25-1; no definite D call. The sequencing sample was made of central memory CD4+ T cells from blood. The clonotype originates from a man younger than 35 in good health. The CDR3 DNA follows: TGTGCCTCCAGTACTGTATCCTACGAGCAGTACTTC. It specifies CASSTVSYEQYF.